The next 4 T cell receptor beta chains were all read from a single sample in a study of identical twins. One entry per CDR3 protein results from TCRdb running MiXCR on the 5' RACE reads. The sample lists 600,000 to 850,000 distinct CDR3 sequences, roughly 18% occurring once. A further study also used this sample, focusing on T cells expressing NK-cell markers.

The sample comprised PBMCs. The receptors were gathered from a woman between 18 and 30 years old in good health.

The gene calls are TRBV20-1 and TRBJ2-7, with 8 bases lining up with TRBD1. This CDR3 is 14 amino acids long. V shed 2 bases and J 1 base; nucleotides not matched to a gene: 4. Per the germline V gene, CDR1 is DFQATT and CDR2 is SNEGSKA (reference sequence). The CDR3 spells CSARPGTGSYEQYF. Written as DNA, the CDR3 is TGCAGTGCTAGACCCGGGACAGGATCCTACGAGCAGTACTTC.

This chain connects TRBV20-1 to TRBJ2-3, with 12 nucleotides matching TRBD2. The CDR3 extends over 14 amino acids. Trimming took 5 bases from V and 9 from J; bases not matched to a gene: 9. Germline V gene data show CDR1 as DFQATT and CDR2 as SNEGSKA (reference sequence). The CDR3 loop is CSAVRTSGVETQYF. CDR3 DNA: TGCAGTGCTGTCCGGACTAGCGGGGTTGAGACGCAGTATTTT.

In DNA form, the CDR3 reads TGTGCCAGCAGTTCCGGACAGTTTCTGTCCACAGATACGCAGTATTTT. This encodes CASSSGQFLSTDTQYF. The gene calls are TRBV12-3 or TRBV12-4 and TRBJ2-3; D is perhaps TRBD1 (6 bases). The CDR3 has 16 amino acids. V lost 4 bases and J lost 2, with 16 bases in between.

This clonotype has a count of ten or more. The chain is built from TRBV9 and TRBJ1-1, with 7 bases that match TRBD1. Germline values: CDR1 SGDLS, CDR2 YYNGEE. This CDR3 has 17 residues. V shed 4 bases and J 1 base; nucleotides not matched to a gene: 13. This CDR3 reads CASSPRRPGTENTEAFF. Here the CDR3 DNA reads TGTGCCAGCAGCCCACGCCGGCCCGGGACAGAGAACACTGAAGCTTTCTTT.